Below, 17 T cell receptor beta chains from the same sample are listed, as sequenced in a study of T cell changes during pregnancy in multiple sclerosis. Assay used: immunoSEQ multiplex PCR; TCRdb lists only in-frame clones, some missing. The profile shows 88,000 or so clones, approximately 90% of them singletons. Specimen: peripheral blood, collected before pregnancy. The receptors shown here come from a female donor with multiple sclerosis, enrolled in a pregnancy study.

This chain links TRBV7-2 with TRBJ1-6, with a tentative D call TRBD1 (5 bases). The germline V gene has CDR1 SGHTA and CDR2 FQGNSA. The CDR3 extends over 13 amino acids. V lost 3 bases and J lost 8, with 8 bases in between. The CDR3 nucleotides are TGTGCCAGCAGCTTTTTAGGGGATTCACCCCTCCACTTT. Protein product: CASSFLGDSPLHF. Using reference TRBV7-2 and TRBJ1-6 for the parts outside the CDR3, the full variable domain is GAGVSQSPSNKVTEKGKDVELRCDPISGHTALYWYRQSLGQGLEFLIYFQGNSAPDKSGLPSDRFSAERTGGSVSTLTIQRTQQEDSAVYLCASSFLGDSPLHFGNGTRLTVT.

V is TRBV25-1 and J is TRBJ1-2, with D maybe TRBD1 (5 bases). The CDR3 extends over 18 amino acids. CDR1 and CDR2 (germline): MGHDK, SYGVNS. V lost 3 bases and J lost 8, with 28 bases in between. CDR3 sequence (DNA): TGTGCCAGCAGTGACGGCCCCGGACTTGGCGGGGCAGGCGGCGGCTACACCTTC. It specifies CASSDGPGLGGAGGGYTF.

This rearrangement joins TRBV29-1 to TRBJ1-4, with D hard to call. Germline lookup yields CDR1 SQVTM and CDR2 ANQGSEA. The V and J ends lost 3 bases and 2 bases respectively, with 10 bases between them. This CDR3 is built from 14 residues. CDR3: CSVDGEATNEKLFF. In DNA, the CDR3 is TGCAGCGTTGACGGGGAGGCGACTAATGAAAAACTGTTTTTT.

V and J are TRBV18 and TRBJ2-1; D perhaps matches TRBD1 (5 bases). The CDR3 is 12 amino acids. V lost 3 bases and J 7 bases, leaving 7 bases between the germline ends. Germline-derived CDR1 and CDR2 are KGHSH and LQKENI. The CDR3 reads CASSPRVNEQFF. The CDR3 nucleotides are TGTGCCAGCTCACCCAGGGTAAATGAGCAGTTCTTC.

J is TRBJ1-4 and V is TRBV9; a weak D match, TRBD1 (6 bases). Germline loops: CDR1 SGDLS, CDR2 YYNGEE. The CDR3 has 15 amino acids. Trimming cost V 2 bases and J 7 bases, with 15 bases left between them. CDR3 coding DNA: TGTGCCAGCAGCGTGGCAGGGGATTTGAGTGAAAAACTGTTTTTT. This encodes CASSVAGDLSEKLFF.

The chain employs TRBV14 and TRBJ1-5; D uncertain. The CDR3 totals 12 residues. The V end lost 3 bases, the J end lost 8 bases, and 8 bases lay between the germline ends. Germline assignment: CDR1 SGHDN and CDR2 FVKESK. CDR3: CASSQAAEPQHF. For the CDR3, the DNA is TGTGCCAGCAGCCAGGCAGCGGAGCCCCAGCATTTT.

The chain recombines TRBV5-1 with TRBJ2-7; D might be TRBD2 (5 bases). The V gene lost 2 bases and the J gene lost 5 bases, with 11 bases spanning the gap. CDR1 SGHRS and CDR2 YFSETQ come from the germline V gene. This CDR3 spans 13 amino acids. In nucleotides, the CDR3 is TGCGCCAGCAGCTTAACGGGGTACAACGAGCAGTACTTC. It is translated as CASSLTGYNEQYF. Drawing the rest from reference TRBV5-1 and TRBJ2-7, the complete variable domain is KAGVTQTPRYLIKTRGQQVTLSCSPISGHRSVSWYQQTPGQGLQFLFEYFSETQRNKGNFPGRFSGRQFSNSRSEMNVSTLELGDSALYLCASSLTGYNEQYFGPGTRLTVT.

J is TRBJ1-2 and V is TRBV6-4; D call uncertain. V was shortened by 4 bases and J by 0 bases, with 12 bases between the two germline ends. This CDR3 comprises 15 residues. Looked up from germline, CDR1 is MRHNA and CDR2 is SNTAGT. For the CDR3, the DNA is TGTGCCAGCAGTGTAAAGTCGACACCTAACTATGGCTACACCTTC. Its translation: CASSVKSTPNYGYTF.

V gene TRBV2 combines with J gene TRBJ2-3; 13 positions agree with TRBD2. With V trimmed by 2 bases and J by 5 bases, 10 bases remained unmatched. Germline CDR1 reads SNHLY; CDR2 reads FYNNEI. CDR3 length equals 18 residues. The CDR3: CASSESPTSGGAVDTQYF. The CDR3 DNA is TGTGCCAGCAGTGAATCTCCCACTAGCGGGGGGGCCGTAGATACGCAGTATTTT.

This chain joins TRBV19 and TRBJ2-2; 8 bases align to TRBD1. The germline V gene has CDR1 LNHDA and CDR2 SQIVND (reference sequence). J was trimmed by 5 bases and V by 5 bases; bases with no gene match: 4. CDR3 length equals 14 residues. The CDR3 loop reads CASSANRGTGELFF. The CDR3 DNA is TGTGCCAGTAGTGCTAACAGGGGGACCGGGGAGCTGTTTTTT.

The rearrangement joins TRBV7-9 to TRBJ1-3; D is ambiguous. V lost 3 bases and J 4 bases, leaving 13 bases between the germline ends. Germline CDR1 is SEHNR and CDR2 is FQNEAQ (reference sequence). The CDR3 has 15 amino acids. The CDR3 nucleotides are TGTGCCAGCAGCTTTAGCCGCTCGTGGGGAAACACCATATATTTT. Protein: CASSFSRSWGNTIYF.

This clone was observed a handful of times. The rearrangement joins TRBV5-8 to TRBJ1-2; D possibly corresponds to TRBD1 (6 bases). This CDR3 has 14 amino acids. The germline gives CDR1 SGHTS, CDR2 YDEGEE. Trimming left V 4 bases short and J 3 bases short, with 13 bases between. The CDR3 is CASSTGTWDYGYTF. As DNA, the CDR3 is TGTGCCAGCAGCACCGGGACATGGGACTATGGCTACACCTTC.

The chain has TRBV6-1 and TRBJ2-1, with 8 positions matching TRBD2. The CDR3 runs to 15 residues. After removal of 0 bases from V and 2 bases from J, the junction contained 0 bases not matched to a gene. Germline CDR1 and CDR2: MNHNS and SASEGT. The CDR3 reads CASSEASGAYNEQFF. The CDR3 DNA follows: TGTGCCAGCAGTGAAGCTAGCGGGGCCTACAATGAGCAGTTCTTC.

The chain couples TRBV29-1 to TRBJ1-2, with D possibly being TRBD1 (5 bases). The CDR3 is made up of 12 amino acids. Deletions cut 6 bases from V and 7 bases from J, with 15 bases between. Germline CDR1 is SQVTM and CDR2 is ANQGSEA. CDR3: CSVPGGTGGYTF. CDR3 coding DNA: TGCAGCGTCCCTGGGGGGACGGGTGGCTACACCTTC. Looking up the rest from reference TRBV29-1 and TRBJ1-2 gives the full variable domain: SAVISQKPSRDICQRGTSLTIQCQVDSQVTMMFWYRQQPGQSLTLIATANQGSEATYESGFVIDKFPISRPNLTFSTLTVSNMSPEDSSIYLCSVPGGTGGYTFGSGTRLTVV.

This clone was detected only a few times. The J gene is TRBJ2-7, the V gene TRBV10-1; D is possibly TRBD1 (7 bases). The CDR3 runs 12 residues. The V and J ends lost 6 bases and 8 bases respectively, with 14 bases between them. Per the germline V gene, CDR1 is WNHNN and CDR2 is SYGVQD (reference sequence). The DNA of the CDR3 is TGCGCCAGCAGCTTGGACAGGACTAAGCAGTACTTC. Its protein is CASSLDRTKQYF.

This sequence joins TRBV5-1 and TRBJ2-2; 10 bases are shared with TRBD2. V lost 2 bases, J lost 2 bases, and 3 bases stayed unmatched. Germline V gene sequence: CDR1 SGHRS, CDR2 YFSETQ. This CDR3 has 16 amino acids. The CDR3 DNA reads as TGCGCCAGCAGCTTTCTAGCGGGGGATAACACCGGGGAGCTGTTTTTT. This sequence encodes CASSFLAGDNTGELFF.

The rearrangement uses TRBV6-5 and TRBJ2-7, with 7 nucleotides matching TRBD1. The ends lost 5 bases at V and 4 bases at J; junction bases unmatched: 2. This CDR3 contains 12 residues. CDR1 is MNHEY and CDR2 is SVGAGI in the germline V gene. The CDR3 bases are TGTGCCAGCAGTCAGGGGGTATACGAGCAGTACTTC. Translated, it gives CASSQGVYEQYF.